The sequence of this T cell receptor (beta chain) was determined in a study of regulatory T cells in long-lasting Graves disease. Findings and limits, study-wide: Persistent disease exhibited a predilection for TRBV28, TRBJ1-2 and TRBJ2-5.

The germline CDR1 and CDR2 sequences are SQVTM and ANQGSEA. There are 14 residues in the CDR3. The V end lost 6 bases, the J end lost 1 base, and 12 bases lay between the germline ends. Time point meaning: persistent/refractory GD, antithyroid drugs over 5 years with positive TRAb. There was RNA extracted from PBMCs, and the TCR library was made from it. As concerns this clonotype: Its target is not known.

For TCR beta, libraries came from iRepertoire HTBI primers and Arm-PCR of CDR3 regions. Original data processing: Looking across samples, the authors found some 60 TRBV and some 13 TRBJ segments. TCRdb re-analysed the multiplex PCR reads in MiXCR, keeping a single row per CDR3 protein. V and J calls and clone size were set by TCRdb, not the authors. Of roughly 400,000 distinct CDR3 sequences in the sample, around 20% were seen once. The sequence came from a female donor with Graves disease. The source was peripheral blood mononuclear cells (PBMCs), collected when the disease was refractory, from a patient treated with antithyroid drugs. This chain uses TRBV29-1 with TRBJ2-2; D might be TRBD1 (5 bases). This CDR3 is CSVQGAMNTGELFF. CDR3 DNA sequence: TGCAGCGTCCAAGGGGCAATGAACACCGGGGAGCTGTTTTTT.